This T cell receptor (beta chain) came from a study of cytomegalovirus exposure and HLA in healthy donors. Here immunoSEQ multiplex PCR was the method, and the copy in TCRdb shows in-frame clones only, minus some. The sample consists of about 150,000 clones, roughly 86% of them appearing once. The origin of this receptor is a human donor in good health. The sample was PBMCs.

The CDR3 here is CATSRENSNQPQHF. For the CDR3, the DNA is TGTGCCACCAGCAGGGAGAATAGCAATCAGCCCCAGCATTTT. The chain couples TRBV15 to TRBJ1-5; D not resolved. CDR1 LNHNV and CDR2 YYDKDF come from the germline V gene (reference sequence). With 3 bases removed from V and 0 bases from J, the gap between germline ends came to 6 bases. This CDR3 has 14 amino acids.